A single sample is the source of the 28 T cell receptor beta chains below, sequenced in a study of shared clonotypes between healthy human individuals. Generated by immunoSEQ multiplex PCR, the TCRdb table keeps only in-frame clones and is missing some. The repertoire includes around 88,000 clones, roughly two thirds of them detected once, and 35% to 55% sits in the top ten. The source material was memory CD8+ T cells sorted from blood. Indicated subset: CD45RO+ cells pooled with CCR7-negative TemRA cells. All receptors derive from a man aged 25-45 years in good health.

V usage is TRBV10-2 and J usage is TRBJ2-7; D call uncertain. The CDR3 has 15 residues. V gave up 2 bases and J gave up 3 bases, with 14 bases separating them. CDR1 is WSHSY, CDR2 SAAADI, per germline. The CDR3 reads CASSEPKQRYYEQYF. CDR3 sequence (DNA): TGCGCCAGCAGTGAGCCTAAACAAAGGTACTACGAGCAGTACTTC.

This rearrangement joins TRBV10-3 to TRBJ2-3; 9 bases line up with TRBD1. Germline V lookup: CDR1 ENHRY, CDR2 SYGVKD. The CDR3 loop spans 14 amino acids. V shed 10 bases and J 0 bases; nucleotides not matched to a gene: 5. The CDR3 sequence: CASDRGTSTDTQYF. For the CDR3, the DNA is TGTGCCAGCGACAGGGGGACTAGCACAGATACGCAGTATTTT.

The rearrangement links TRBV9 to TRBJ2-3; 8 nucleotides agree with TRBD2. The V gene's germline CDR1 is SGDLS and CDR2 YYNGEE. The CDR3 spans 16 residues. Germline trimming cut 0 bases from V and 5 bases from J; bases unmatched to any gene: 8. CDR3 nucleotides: TGTGCCAGCAGCGTAGGTTTAGGAGCGGGAGTAGATACGCAGTATTTT. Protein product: CASSVGLGAGVDTQYF.

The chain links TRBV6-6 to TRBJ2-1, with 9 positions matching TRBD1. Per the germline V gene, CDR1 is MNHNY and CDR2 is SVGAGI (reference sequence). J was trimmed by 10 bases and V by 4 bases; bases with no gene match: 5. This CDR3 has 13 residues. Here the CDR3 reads CASSLDRGGEQFF. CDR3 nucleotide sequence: TGTGCCAGCAGTTTGGACAGGGGTGGAGAGCAGTTCTTC.

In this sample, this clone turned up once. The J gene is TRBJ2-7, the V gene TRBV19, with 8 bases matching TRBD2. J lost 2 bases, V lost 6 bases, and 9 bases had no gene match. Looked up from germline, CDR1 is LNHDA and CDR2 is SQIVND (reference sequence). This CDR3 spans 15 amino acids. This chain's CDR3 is CASSPAGVRPYEQYF. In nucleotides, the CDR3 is TGTGCCAGTAGCCCAGCGGGAGTACGGCCCTACGAGCAGTACTTC.

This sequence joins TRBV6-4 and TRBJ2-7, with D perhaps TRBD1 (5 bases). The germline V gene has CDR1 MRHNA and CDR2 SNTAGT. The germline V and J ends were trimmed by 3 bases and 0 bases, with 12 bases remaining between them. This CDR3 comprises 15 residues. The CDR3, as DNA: TGTGCCAGCAGTGAAGTCTGGCAGGGCTCCTACGAGCAGTACTTC. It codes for CASSEVWQGSYEQYF.

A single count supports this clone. CDR3 DNA: TGTGCCACTAGTGGGGGTGGGGAGCAGTACTTC. Amino acids: CATSGGGEQYF. The genes are TRBV6-1 and TRBJ2-7, with D tentatively TRBD1 or TRBD2 (5 bases each). V dropped 10 bases and J dropped 7 bases, with 14 bases sitting between them. The CDR3 length is 11 residues. CDR1 and CDR2 (germline): MNHNS, SASEGT.

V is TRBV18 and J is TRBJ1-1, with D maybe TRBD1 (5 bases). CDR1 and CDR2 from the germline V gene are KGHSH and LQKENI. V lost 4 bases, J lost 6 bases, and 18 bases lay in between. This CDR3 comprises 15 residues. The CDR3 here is CASSRGTESLAEAFF. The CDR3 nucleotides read TGTGCCAGCTCACGCGGGACGGAGTCGTTGGCTGAAGCTTTCTTT.

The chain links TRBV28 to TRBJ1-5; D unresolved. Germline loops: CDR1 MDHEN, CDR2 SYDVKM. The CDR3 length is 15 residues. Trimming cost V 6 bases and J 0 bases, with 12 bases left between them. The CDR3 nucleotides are TGTGCCAGCAGCCCGACGGAAGATAGCAATCAGCCCCAGCATTTT. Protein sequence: CASSPTEDSNQPQHF.

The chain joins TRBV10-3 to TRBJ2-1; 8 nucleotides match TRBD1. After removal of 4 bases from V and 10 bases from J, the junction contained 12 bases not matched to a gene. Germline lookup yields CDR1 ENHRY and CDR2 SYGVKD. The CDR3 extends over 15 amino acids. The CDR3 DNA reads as TGTGCCATCAGTGCGTTCTCCCAGGGGGCAGGAGAGCAGTTCTTC. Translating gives CAISAFSQGAGEQFF.

The CDR3 nucleotides are TGTGCCACCAGGCCGGGGACTATATCCAATGAGCAGTTCTTC. This gives the protein CATRPGTISNEQFF. This chain links TRBV15 with TRBJ2-1; 7 bases line up with TRBD2. The V gene end was trimmed by 6 bases and the J gene end by 6 bases; junction bases not matched to a gene: 8. Germline V gene data show CDR1 as LNHNV and CDR2 as YYDKDF (reference sequence). The CDR3 extends over 14 amino acids.

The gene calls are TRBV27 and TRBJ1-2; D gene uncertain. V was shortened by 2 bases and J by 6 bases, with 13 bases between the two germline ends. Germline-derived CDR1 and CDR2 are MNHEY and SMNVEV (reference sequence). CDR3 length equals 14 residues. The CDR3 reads CASSLIPRVHGYTF. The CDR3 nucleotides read TGTGCCAGCAGTTTAATCCCCCGGGTCCATGGCTACACCTTC.

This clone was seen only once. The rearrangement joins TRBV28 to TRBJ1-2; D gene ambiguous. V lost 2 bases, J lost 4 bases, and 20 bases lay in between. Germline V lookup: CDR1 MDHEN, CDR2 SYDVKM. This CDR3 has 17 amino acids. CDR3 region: CASSLQYGDGISYGYTF. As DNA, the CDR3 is TGTGCCAGCAGTTTACAATACGGAGATGGCATTAGCTATGGCTACACCTTC.

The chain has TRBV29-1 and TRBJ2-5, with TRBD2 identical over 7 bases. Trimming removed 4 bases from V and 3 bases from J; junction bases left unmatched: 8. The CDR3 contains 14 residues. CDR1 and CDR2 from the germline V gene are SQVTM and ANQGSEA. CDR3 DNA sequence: TGCAGCGTTGCGTCGGGAGGCGAGGAAGAGACCCAGTACTTC. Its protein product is CSVASGGEEETQYF.

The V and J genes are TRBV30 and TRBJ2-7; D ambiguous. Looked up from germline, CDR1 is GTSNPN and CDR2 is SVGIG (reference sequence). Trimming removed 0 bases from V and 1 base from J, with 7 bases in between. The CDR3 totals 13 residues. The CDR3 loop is CAWSVGPSYEQYF. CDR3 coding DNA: TGTGCCTGGAGTGTCGGACCTTCCTACGAGCAGTACTTC.

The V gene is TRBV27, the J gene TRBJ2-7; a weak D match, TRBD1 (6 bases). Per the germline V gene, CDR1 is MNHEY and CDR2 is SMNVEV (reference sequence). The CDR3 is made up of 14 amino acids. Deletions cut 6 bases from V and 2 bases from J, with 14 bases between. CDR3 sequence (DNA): TGTGCCAGCAGATCAACAGGGAACACCTACGAGCAGTACTTC. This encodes CASRSTGNTYEQYF.

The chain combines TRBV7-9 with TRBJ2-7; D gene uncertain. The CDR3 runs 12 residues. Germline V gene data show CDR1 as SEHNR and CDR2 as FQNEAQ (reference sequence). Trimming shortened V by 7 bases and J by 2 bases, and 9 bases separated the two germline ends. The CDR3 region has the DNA TGTGCCAGCACGGATCTAGCCTACGAGCAGTACTTC. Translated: CASTDLAYEQYF.

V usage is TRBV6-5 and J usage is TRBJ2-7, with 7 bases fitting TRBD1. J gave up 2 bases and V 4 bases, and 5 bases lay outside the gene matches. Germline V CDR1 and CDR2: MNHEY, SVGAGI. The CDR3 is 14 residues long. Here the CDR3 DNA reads TGTGCCAGCAGTTTATCCGGGACAGCCTACGAGCAGTACTTC. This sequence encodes CASSLSGTAYEQYF.

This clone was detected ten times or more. The CDR3 nucleotides are TGTGCCAGCAGCCCTTACCCAACAGGGGGGACCTACAATGAGCAGTTCTTC. Amino acid sequence: CASSPYPTGGTYNEQFF. The chain couples TRBV11-2 to TRBJ2-1, with 8 bases that match TRBD1. Losses at the gene ends were 5 bases for V and 2 bases for J; bases not matched to a gene: 11. This CDR3 region has 17 residues. Germline values: CDR1 SGHAT, CDR2 FQNNGV.

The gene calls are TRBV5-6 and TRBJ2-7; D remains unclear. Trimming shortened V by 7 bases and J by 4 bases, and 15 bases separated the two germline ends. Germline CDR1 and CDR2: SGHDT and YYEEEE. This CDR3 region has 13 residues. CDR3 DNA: TGTGCCAGCGAATACGGACGGACGTACGAGCAGTACTTC. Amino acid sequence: CASEYGRTYEQYF.

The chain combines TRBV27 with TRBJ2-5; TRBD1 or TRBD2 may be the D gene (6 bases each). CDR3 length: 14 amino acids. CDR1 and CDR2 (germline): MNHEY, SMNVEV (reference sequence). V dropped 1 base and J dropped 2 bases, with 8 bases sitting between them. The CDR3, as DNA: TGTGCCAGCAGTTTATTAGGGGGGCAAGAGACCCAGTACTTC. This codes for CASSLLGGQETQYF.

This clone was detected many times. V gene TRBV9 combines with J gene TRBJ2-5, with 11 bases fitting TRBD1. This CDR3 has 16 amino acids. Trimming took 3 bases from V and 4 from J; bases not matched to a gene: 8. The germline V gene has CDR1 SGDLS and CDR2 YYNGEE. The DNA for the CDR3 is TGTGCCAGCAGCGCCCTGGGACAGGGGGTTCCAGAGACCCAGTACTTC. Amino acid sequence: CASSALGQGVPETQYF.

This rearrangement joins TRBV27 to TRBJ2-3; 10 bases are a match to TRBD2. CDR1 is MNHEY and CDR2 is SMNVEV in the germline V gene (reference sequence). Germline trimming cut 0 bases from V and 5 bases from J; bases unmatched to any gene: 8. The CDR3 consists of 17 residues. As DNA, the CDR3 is TGTGCCAGCAGTTTATCCGGGACTAGCGTAGATGAAGATACGCAGTATTTT. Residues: CASSLSGTSVDEDTQYF.

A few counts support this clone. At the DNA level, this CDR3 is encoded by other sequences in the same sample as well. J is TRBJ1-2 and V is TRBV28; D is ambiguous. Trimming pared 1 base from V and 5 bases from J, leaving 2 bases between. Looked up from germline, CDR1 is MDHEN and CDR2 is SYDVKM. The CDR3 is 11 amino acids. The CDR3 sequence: CASSLFYGYTF. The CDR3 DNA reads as TGTGCCAGCAGTTTATTTTATGGCTACACCTTC.

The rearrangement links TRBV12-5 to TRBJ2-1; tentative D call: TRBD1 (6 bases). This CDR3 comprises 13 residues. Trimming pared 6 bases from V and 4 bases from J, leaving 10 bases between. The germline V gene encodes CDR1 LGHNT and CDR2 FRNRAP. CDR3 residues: CASGLDRYNEQFF. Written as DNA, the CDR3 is TGTGCTAGTGGCCTGGACAGATACAATGAGCAGTTCTTC.

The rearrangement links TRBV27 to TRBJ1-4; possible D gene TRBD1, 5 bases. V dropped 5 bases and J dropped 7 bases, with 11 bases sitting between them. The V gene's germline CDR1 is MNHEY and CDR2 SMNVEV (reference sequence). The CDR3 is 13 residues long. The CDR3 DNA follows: TGTGCCAGCAGTACGGGGGGAGCTGAAAAACTGTTTTTT. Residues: CASSTGGAEKLFF. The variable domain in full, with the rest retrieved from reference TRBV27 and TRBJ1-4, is EAQVTQNPRYLITVTGKKLTVTCSQNMNHEYMSWYRQDPGLGLRQIYYSMNVEVTDKGDVPEGYKVSRKEKRNFPLILESPSPNQTSLYFCASSTGGAEKLFFGSGTQLSVL.

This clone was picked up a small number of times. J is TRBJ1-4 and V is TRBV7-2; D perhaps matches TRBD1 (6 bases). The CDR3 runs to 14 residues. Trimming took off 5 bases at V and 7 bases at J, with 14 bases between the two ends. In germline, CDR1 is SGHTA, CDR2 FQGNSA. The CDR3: CASSPQGNGEKLFF. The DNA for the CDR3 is TGTGCCAGCAGCCCCCAGGGGAATGGTGAAAAACTGTTTTTT.

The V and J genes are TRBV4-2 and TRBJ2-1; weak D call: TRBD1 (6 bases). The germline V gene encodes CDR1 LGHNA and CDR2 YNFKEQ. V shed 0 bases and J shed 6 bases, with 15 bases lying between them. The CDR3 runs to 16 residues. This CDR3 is CASSQEWAGVINEQFF. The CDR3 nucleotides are TGTGCCAGCAGCCAAGAGTGGGCAGGGGTTATCAATGAGCAGTTCTTC.